This TCR beta chain was sequenced during a study of T cells after yellow fever vaccination. Study-wide points: Clones from primary vaccination mostly reappeared after the booster (96% CD4, about 85% CD8). Overall, a small share of clonotypes was seen in both CD4 and CD8 compartments.

TCRdb re-derived calls from the 5' RACE reads in MiXCR, one entry per CDR3 protein. This sample has 150,000 to 200,000 distinct CDR3 sequences, with about 7% found just once. For this clonotype: Antigen specificity is unknown.

Germline CDR1 SGHRS, CDR2 YFSETQ. The CDR3 has 17 residues. The germline V and J ends were trimmed by 7 bases and 1 base, with 23 bases remaining between them. The V call is TRBV5-1, the J call TRBJ1-1; D is unresolved. The source of this sequence is a man aged 18-30 years who received the YFV17D yellow fever vaccine. The starting material was CD4+ T cells sorted from PBMCs, obtained roughly 5 days after the first yellow fever vaccination. This CDR3 is CASSQSLALSSNTEAFF. As DNA, the CDR3 is TGCGCCAGCTCACAAAGCCTGGCGCTATCTTCGAACACTGAAGCTTTCTTT. Variable domain in full (rest from reference TRBV5-1 and TRBJ1-1): KAGVTQTPRYLIKTRGQQVTLSCSPISGHRSVSWYQQTPGQGLQFLFEYFSETQRNKGNFPGRFSGRQFSNSRSEMNVSTLELGDSALYLCASSQSLALSSNTEAFFGQGTRLTVV.